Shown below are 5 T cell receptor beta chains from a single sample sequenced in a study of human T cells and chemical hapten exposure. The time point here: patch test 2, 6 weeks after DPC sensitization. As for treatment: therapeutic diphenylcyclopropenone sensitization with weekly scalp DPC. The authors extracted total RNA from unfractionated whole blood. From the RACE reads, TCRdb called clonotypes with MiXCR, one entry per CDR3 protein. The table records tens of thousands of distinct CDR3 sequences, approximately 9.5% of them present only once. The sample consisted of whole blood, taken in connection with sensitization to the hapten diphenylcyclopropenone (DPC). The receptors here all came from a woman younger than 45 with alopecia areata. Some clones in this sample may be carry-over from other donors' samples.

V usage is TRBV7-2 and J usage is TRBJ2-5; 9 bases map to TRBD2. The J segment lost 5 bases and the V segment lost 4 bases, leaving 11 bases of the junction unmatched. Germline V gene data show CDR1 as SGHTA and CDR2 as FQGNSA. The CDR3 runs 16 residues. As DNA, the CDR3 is TGTGCCAGCAGCTACCCCAAGACTAGCGGTGGGGAGACCCAGTACTTC. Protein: CASSYPKTSGGETQYF.

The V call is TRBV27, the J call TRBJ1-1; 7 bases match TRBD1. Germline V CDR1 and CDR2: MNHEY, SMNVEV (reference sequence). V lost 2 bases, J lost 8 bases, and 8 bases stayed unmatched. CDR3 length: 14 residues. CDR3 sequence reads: CASSLTGEDQEAFF. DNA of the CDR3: TGTGCCAGCAGTTTAACAGGGGAGGATCAGGAAGCTTTCTTT.

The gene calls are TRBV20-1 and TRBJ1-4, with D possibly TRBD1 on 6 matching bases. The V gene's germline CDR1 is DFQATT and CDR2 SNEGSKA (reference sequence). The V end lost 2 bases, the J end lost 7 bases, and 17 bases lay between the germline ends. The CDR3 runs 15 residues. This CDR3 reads CSARSEGGVGEKLFF. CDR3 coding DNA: TGCAGTGCTAGATCCGAGGGGGGCGTTGGTGAAAAACTGTTTTTT.

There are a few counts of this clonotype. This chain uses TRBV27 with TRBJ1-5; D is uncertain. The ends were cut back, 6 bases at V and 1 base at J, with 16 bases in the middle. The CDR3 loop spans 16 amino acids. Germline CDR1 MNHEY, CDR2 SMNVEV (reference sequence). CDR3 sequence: CASSPLPSSSNQPQHF. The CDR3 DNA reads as TGTGCCAGCAGCCCTCTTCCCTCTTCGAGCAATCAGCCCCAGCATTTT.

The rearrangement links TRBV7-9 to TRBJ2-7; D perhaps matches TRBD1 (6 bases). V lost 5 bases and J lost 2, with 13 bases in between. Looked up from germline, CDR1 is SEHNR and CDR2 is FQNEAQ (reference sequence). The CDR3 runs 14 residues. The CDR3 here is CASSPRTAAYEQYF. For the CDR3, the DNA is TGTGCCAGCAGCCCTCGGACAGCAGCCTACGAGCAGTACTTC.